What follows describes a single TCR beta chain. Its antigen remains unknown. When sampled, the donors appeared nominally healthy, though they likely had unrecorded immune exposures. Per the germline V gene, CDR1 is LNHDA and CDR2 is SQIVND (reference sequence). J was trimmed by 4 bases and V by 4 bases; bases with no gene match: 11. CDR3 length: 16 amino acids. PCR primers comprised 60 Vbeta and 13 Jbeta primers. Measured with immunoSEQ multiplex PCR; TCRdb has only the in-frame clones, and not every one. The sample includes roughly 170,000 clones, approximately 80% of them seen just once. The data stem from a study of cytomegalovirus exposure and HLA in healthy donors. Points from the study as a whole: Later analysis associated a missense DCLRE1C variant with TCR beta V- and J-gene trimming. Earlier results showed most TCR beta V segments being productive about 87% or about 30% of the time. In a later analysis, several top co-occurrence clusters appeared linked to parvovirus B19, influenza, CMV and Epstein-Barr virus.

The V and J genes are TRBV19 and TRBJ1-2; 8 positions match TRBD1. This TCR came from a man aged 30 to 45 in good health and CMV-seronegative. The sequenced sample consisted of PBMCs. The CDR3 coding sequence is TGTGCCAGTAGTAAAGATAACAGGGGGGACCTCTATGGCTACACCTTC. Its translation: CASSKDNRGDLYGYTF.